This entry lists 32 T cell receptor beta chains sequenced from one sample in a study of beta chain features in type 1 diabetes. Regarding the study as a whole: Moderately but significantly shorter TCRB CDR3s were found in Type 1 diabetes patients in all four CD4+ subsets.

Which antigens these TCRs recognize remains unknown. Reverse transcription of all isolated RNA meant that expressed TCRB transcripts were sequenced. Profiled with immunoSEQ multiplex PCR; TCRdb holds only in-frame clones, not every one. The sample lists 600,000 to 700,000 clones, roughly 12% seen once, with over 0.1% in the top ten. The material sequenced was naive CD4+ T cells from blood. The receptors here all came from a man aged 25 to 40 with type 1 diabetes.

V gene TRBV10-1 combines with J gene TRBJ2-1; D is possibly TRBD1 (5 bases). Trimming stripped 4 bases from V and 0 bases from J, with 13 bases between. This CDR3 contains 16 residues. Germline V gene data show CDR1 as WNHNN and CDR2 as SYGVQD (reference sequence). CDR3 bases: TGCGCCAGCAGTGTCGACAGACCCTCCTCCTACAATGAGCAGTTCTTC. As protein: CASSVDRPSSYNEQFF.

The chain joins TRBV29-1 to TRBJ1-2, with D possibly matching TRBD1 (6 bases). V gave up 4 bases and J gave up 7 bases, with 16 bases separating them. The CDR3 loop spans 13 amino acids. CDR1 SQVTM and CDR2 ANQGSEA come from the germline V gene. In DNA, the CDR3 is TGCAGCGTTGCGGGGGCTGGTTTGGGTGGCTACACCTTC. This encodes CSVAGAGLGGYTF.

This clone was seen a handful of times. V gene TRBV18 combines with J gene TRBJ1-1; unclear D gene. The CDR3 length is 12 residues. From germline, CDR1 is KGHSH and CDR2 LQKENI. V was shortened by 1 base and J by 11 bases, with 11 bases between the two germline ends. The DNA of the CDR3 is TGTGCCAGCTCACCACGGGCCATTATGGCTTTCTTT. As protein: CASSPRAIMAFF.

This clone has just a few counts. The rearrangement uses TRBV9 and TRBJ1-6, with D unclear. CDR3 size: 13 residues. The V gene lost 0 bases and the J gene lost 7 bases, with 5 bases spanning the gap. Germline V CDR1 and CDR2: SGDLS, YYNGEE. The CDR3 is CASSVVSNSPLHF. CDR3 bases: TGTGCCAGCAGCGTAGTTTCAAATTCACCCCTCCACTTT.

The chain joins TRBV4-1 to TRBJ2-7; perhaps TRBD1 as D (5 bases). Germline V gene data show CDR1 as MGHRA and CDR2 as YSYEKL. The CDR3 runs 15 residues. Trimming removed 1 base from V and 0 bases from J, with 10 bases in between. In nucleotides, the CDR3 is TGCGCCAGCAGCCAAGTCCCACAGGACTCCTACGAGCAGTACTTC. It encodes CASSQVPQDSYEQYF.

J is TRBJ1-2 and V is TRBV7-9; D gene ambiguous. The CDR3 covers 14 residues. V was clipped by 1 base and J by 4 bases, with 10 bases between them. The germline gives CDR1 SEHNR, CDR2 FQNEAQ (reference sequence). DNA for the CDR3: TGTGCCAGCAGCTTAGATACAACCTTCTATGGCTACACCTTC. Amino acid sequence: CASSLDTTFYGYTF.

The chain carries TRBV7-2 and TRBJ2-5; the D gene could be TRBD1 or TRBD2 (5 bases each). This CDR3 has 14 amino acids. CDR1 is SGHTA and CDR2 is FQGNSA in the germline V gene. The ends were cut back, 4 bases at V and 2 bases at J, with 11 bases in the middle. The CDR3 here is CASSSRDGQETQYF. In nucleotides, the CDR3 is TGTGCCAGCAGCTCCCGGGACGGACAAGAGACCCAGTACTTC.

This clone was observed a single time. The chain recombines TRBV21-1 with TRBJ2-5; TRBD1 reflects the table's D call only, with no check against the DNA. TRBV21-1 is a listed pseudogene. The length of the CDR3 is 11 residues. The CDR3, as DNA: TGTGCCAGCAGTCAACAAGAGACCCAGTACTTC. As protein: CASSQQETQYF.

CDR3 DNA sequence: TGTGCCAGCAGCTTATGGCAGGGCCGATTCACAGATACGCAGTATTTT. This codes for CASSLWQGRFTDTQYF. V usage is TRBV7-2 and J usage is TRBJ2-3; the D gene is possibly TRBD1 (5 bases). CDR1 SGHTA and CDR2 FQGNSA come from the germline V gene. Trimming removed 2 bases at V and 2 bases at J, with 14 bases between. The CDR3 is 16 amino acids.

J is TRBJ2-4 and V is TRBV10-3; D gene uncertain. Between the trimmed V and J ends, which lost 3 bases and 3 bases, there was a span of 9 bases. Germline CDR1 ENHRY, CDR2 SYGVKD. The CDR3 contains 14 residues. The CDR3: CAISDGPGKNIQYF. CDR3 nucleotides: TGTGCCATCAGTGATGGTCCGGGCAAAAACATTCAGTACTTC.

Here the CDR3 DNA reads TGTGCCAGTAGGGGGCCCACAGATACGCAGTATTTT. As protein: CASRGPTDTQYF. V usage is TRBV19 and J usage is TRBJ2-3; maybe TRBD1 (5 bases). From germline, CDR1 is LNHDA and CDR2 SQIVND (reference sequence). The CDR3 contains 12 residues. V was shortened by 6 bases and J by 2 bases, with 6 bases between the two germline ends.

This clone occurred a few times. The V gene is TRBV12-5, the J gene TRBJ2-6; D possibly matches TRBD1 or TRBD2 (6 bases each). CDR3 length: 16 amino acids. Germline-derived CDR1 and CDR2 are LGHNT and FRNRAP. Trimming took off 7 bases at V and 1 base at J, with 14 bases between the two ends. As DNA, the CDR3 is TGTGCTAGTGCCGGGGGCGCAGGATCTGGGGCCAACGTCCTGACTTTC. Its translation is CASAGGAGSGANVLTF.

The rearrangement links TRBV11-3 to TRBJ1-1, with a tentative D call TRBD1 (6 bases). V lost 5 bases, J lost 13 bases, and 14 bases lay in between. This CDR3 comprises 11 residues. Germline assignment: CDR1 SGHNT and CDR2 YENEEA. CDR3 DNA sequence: TGTGCCAGCAGCCAAACAGGGTCCCGTTTCTTT. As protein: CASSQTGSRFF.

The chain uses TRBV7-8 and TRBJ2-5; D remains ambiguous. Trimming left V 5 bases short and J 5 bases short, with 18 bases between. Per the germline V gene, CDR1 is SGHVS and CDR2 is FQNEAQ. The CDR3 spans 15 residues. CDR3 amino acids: CASSRSRTSGETQYF. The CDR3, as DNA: TGTGCCAGCAGCCGTTCCCGGACCTCCGGGGAGACCCAGTACTTC. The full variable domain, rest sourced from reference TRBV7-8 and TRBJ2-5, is GAGVSQSPRYKVAKRGQDVALRCDPISGHVSLFWYQQALGQGPEFLTYFQNEAQLDKSGLPSDRFFAERPEGSVSTLKIQRTQQEDSAVYLCASSRSRTSGETQYFGPGTRLLVL.

CDR3 amino acids: CASSLRDRGYYGYTF. The DNA of the CDR3 is TGCGCCAGCAGCCTAAGGGACAGGGGTTACTATGGCTACACCTTC. The chain links TRBV4-3 to TRBJ1-2, with 10 positions matching TRBD1. The ends lost 4 bases at V and 3 bases at J; junction bases unmatched: 5. This CDR3 spans 15 amino acids. Looked up from germline, CDR1 is LGHNA and CDR2 is YSLEER.

CDR3 region: CASSSATGGYGYTF. As DNA, the CDR3 is TGTGCCAGCAGCTCAGCGACAGGGGGGTATGGCTACACCTTC. The genes are TRBV7-2 and TRBJ1-2; 9 nucleotides agree with TRBD1. CDR1 and CDR2 from the germline V gene are SGHTA and FQGNSA. Trimming at V came to 4 bases and at J to 5 bases, leaving 5 bases not matched to a gene. This CDR3 contains 14 residues. The full variable domain, rest sourced from reference TRBV7-2 and TRBJ1-2, is GAGVSQSPSNKVTEKGKDVELRCDPISGHTALYWYRQSLGQGLEFLIYFQGNSAPDKSGLPSDRFSAERTGGSVSTLTIQRTQQEDSAVYLCASSSATGGYGYTFGSGTRLTVV.

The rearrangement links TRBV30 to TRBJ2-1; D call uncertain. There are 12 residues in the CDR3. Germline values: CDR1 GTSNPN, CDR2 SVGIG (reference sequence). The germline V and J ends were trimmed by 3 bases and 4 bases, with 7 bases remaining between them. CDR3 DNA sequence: TGTGCCTGGAGCTCCTTTTACAATGAGCAGTTCTTC. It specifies CAWSSFYNEQFF. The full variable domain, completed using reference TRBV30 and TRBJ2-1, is SQTIHQWPATLVQPVGSPLSLECTVEGTSNPNLYWYRQAAGRGLQLLFYSVGIGQISSEVPQNLSASRPQDRQFILSSKKLLLSDSGFYLCAWSSFYNEQFFGPGTRLTVL.

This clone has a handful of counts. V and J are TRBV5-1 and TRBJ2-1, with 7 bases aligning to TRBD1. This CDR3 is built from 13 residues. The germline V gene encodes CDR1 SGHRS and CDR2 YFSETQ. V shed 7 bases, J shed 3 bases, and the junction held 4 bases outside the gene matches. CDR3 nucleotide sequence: TGCGCCAGCGGGACAGACCTCTACAATGAGCAGTTCTTC. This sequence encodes CASGTDLYNEQFF.

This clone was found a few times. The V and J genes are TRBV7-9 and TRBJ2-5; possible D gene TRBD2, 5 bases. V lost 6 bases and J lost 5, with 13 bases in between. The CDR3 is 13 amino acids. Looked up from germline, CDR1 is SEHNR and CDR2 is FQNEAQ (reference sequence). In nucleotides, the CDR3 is TGTGCCAGCAGAAGTACTAGGCTCGAGACCCAGTACTTC. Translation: CASRSTRLETQYF.

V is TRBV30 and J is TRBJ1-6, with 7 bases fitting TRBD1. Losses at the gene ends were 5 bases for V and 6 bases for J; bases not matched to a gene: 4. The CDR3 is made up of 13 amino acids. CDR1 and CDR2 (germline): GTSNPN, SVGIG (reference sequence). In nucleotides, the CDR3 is TGTGCCTGGGAGGGACAGATTAATTCACCCCTCCACTTT. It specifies CAWEGQINSPLHF.

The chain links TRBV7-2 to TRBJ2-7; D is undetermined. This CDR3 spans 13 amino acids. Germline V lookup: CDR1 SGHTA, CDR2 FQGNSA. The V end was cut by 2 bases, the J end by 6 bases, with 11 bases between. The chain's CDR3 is CASSLSVGREQYF. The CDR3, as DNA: TGTGCCAGCAGCTTAAGCGTAGGGCGCGAGCAGTACTTC.

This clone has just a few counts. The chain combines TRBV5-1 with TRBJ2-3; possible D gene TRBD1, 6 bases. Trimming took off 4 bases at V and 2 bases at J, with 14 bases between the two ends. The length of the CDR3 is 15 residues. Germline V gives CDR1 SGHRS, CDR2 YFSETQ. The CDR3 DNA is TGCGCCAGCAGCGTCCAGGGGTATGACACAGATACGCAGTATTTT. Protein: CASSVQGYDTDTQYF.

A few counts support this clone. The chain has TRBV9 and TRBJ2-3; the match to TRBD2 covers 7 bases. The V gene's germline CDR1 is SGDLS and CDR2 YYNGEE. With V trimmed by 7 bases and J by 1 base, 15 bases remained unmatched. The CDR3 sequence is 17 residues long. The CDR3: CASSPVRAGSGTDTQYF. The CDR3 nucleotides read TGTGCCAGCTCCCCTGTTAGAGCGGGGTCAGGCACAGATACGCAGTATTTT.

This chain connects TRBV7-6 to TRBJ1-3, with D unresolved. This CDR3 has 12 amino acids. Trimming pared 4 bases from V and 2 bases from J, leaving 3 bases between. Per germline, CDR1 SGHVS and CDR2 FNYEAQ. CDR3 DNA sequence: TGTGCCAGCAGCTCTGCTGGAAACACCATATATTTT. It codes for CASSSAGNTIYF.

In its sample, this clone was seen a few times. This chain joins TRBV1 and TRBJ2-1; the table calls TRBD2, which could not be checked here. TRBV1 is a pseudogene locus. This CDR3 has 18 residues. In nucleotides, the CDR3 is TGCACCAGCAGCCAGGCTAGCGGGGGGCAAAGCTCCTACAATGAGCAGTTCTTC. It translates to CTSSQASGGQSSYNEQFF.

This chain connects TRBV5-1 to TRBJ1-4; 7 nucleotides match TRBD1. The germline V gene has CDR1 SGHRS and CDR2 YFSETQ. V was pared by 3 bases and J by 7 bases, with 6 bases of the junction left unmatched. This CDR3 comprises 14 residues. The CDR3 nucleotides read TGCGCCAGCAGCTCGGGACAGTCTCCTGAAAAACTGTTTTTT. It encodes CASSSGQSPEKLFF.

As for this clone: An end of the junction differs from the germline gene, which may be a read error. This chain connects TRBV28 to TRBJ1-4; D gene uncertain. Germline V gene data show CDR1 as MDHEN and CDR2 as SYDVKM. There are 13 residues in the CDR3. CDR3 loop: CASSYLRPAFPIF. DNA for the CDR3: TGTGCCAGCAGCTACCTCCGGCCGGCTTTTCCCATCTTT.

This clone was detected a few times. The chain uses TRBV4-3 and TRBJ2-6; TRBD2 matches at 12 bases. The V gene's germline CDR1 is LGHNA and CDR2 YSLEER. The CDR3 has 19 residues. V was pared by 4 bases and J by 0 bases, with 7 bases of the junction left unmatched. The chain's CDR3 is CASSLRTSGAGSGANVLTF. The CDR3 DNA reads TGCGCCAGCAGCCTCCGGACTAGCGGGGCCGGCTCTGGGGCCAACGTCCTGACTTTC.

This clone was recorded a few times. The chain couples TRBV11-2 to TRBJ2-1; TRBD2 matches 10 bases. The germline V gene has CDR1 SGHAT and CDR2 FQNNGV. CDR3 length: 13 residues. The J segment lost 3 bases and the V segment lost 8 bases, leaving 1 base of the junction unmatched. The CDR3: CASGLADYNEQFF. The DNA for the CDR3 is TGTGCCAGCGGACTAGCGGACTACAATGAGCAGTTCTTC.

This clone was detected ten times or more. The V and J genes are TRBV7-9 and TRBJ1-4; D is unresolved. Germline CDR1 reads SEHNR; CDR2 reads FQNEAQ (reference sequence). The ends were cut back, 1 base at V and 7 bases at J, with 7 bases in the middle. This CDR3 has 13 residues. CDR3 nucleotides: TGTGCCAGCAGCTTAGGCCGGGTTGAAAAACTGTTTTTT. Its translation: CASSLGRVEKLFF.

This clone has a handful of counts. This chain's CDR3 is CASSQGLRGGVYNEQFF. In DNA form, the CDR3 reads TGTGCCAGCAGCCAAGGGCTGCGGGGGGGCGTCTACAATGAGCAGTTCTTC. The chain combines TRBV14 with TRBJ2-1; 9 bases fit TRBD2. V lost 1 base and J lost 3; bases outside the gene matches: 7. The CDR3 sequence is 17 residues long. CDR1 SGHDN and CDR2 FVKESK come from the germline V gene. Complete variable domain (other parts from reference TRBV14 and TRBJ2-1): EAGVTQFPSHSVIEKGQTVTLRCDPISGHDNLYWYRRVMGKEIKFLLHFVKESKQDESGMPNNRFLAERTGGTYSTLKVQPAELEDSGVYFCASSQGLRGGVYNEQFFGPGTRLTVL.

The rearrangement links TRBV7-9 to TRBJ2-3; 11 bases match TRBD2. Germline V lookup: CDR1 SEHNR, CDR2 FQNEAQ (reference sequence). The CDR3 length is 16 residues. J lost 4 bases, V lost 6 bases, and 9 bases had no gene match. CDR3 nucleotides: TGTGCCAGCAGTTTGAGACTAGCGGGGTTTTCAGATACGCAGTATTTT. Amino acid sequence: CASSLRLAGFSDTQYF.